These 5 T cell receptor beta chains originate from one sample sequenced in a study of T cells in Graves' hyperthyroidism and ophthalmopathy. Amplified TCR beta CDR3 regions derived from RNA transcripts. The primer set for the first-round RT-PCR of the TCR CDR3 was HTBI. TCRdb analysed the multiplex PCR reads with MiXCR anew, one entry per CDR3 protein. The profile covers some 250,000 distinct CDR3 sequences, with about 14% appearing a single time and roughly 14% taken by the ten largest. Sequences were obtained from blood. The receptors stem from a woman between 35 and 50 years old with Graves' hyperthyroidism that later progressed to Graves' ophthalmopathy.

There are many counts of this clonotype. This rearrangement joins TRBV7-3 to TRBJ2-2, with 8 bases aligning to TRBD1. Germline CDR1 is SGHTA and CDR2 is FQGTGA. There are 14 residues in the CDR3. V was clipped by 5 bases and J by 5 bases; unmatched bases: 4. CDR3 protein: CASSPTGGTGELFF. In nucleotides, the CDR3 is TGTGCCAGCAGCCCAACAGGGGGGACCGGGGAGCTGTTTTTT.

This clonotype was seen only a few times. This chain joins TRBV5-4 and TRBJ2-3; D is undetermined. This CDR3 is built from 15 residues. The ends were cut back, 2 bases at V and 1 base at J, with 11 bases in the middle. CDR1 is SGHNT and CDR2 is YYREEE in the germline V gene (reference sequence). The CDR3: CASSFGALGTDTQYF. The DNA for the CDR3 is TGTGCCAGCAGCTTTGGTGCTTTGGGCACAGATACGCAGTATTTT.

In this sample, this clonotype turned up many times. This chain joins TRBV9 and TRBJ2-1; 14 bases align to TRBD2. The V gene's germline CDR1 is SGDLS and CDR2 YYNGEE. The CDR3 runs to 16 residues. The V segment lost 6 bases and the J segment 9 bases; nucleotides outside the gene matches: 11. The DNA of the CDR3 is TGTGCCAGCACACGACTAGCGGGAGGGCAAGCTCCTGAGCAGTTCTTC. It translates to CASTRLAGGQAPEQFF.

This clonotype has ten or more counts. The rearrangement links TRBV12-5 to TRBJ2-1, with TRBD2 matching over 16 bases. V shed 6 bases and J 8 bases; nucleotides not matched to a gene: 4. Germline V gene lookup returns CDR1 LGHNT and CDR2 FRNRAP. This CDR3 is built from 15 residues. For the CDR3, the DNA is TGTGCTAGTGGCCCCGGGACTAGCGGGGGGGATGAGCAGTTCTTC. It translates to CASGPGTSGGDEQFF.

This clonotype was counted a few times. The chain carries TRBV10-3 and TRBJ2-7; possibly TRBD1 for D (6 bases). The CDR3 contains 12 residues. From germline, CDR1 is ENHRY and CDR2 SYGVKD. The V end was cut by 2 bases, the J end by 7 bases, with 9 bases between. In DNA, the CDR3 is TGTGCCATCAGTGAGACAGGGCAGGAGCAGTACTTC. This translates into CAISETGQEQYF.